Sequencing of this T cell receptor beta chain was carried out in a study of spatial heterogeneity in lung cancer. The overall study: Any follow-up PBMC samples that were available went on to be sequenced, and the median time to follow-up was around 25 months after resection. The study consistently detected more beta-chain than alpha-chain sequences.

One entry per CDR3 protein results from TCRdb running MiXCR on the 5' RACE reads. The sample lists under 150,000 distinct CDR3 sequences, approximately 10% occurring once. Time point here: blood at routine non-recurrence follow-up after resection. There are 15 residues in the CDR3. From germline, CDR1 is LGHNA and CDR2 YNFKEQ. Unmatched junction bases numbered 7, after V lost 2 bases and J lost 5 bases. The material sequenced was PBMCs, taken at follow-up. The rearrangement uses TRBV4-2 and TRBJ1-1; TRBD1 matches 8 bases. This clonotype was sampled from a female donor with early-stage non-small cell lung cancer. In nucleotides, the CDR3 is TGTGCCAGCAGCCAACAGGGGACAGGTACGACTGAAGCTTTCTTT. Residues: CASSQQGTGTTEAFF.